Described below is a single TCR beta chain sequence and its context. Its antigen is not identified. These data come from a study of regulatory T cells in long-lasting Graves disease. Study findings and constraints: With some 2,500 shared public clonotypes, persistent patients exceeded new patients, who shared about a thousand.

HTBI primers from iRepertoire and Arm-PCR of CDR3 regions yielded the TCR beta libraries. TCRdb processed the multiplex PCR reads anew with MiXCR; each CDR3 protein has one entry. Among 500,000 to 800,000 distinct CDR3 sequences listed, around 30% were seen once. Described time point: persistent/refractory GD, antithyroid drugs over 5 years with positive TRAb. Isolated PBMC RNA provided the starting material for the TCR library. American Thyroid Association guidelines defined how Graves' disease was diagnosed. Trimming removed 0 bases from V and 5 bases from J; junction bases left unmatched: 13. This CDR3 is built from 18 residues. CDR1 is SGHNT, CDR2 YYREEE, per germline (reference sequence).

This clonotype was obtained from a female donor with Graves disease. This material consisted of peripheral blood mononuclear cells (PBMCs), taken when the disease was refractory, from a patient treated with antithyroid drugs. The chain uses TRBV5-4 and TRBJ2-2; 7 nucleotides line up with TRBD2. CDR3 nucleotides: TGTGCCAGCAGCTTGGAGCGTGGCGGCGTGGGAGGGACCGGGGAGCTGTTTTTT. Amino acids: CASSLERGGVGGTGELFF.